Sequencing of this T cell receptor (beta chain) was carried out in a study of shared clonotypes between healthy human individuals (dated by TCRdb to about 2020). Study-level background: The cohort comprised two women and three men aged 18 to 49 years. For each donor, CD4 naive and CD4 memory were each given three plates, CD8 naive was given two plates, and CD8 memory was given one plate. Blood TCR repertoires of roughly 5 healthy adults were deeply sequenced to estimate repertoire size and the extent of clonotype sharing between individuals. Libraries were prepared and TCR repertoires were sequenced by different laboratories using diverse techniques, in order to increase sequencing depth and limit assay-specific biases. Between about 0.8 and 9 billion PBMCs per donor were obtained by leukapheresis. Summary of the overall study and its limitations: The small number of donors limited the genetic and exposure-history diversity represented. Based on pairwise subsampling, the degree of clonotype sharing among donors was expected to be affected by sequencing depth. Higher generation probabilities were observed for clonotypes shared by all four sorted-subset donors than for non-shared clonotypes. Naive subsets generally had larger estimated clonotype richness than memory subsets did. When several donors were compared, the shared fraction of clonotypes was about 5% for naive CD4, around 4% for naive CD8, 2.3% for memory CD4, and around 0.37% for memory CD8. Rarefaction of sorted-subset datasets indicated incomplete sequencing despite the large sequencing depth. Only blood was sampled, and tissue TCR repertoires likely differ from those in blood.

Healthy HIV-negative adults with no recently reported acute infections or vaccinations were included as donors. Every donor was a Caucasian adult residing in Nashville, Tennessee, USA. CD4+ T cells were enriched by magnetic negative selection; naive cells were then positively selected on CD45RA, and the negative fraction formed the memory subset. After blood collection by leukapheresis, PBMCs were isolated using Ficoll-Histopaque density gradient centrifugation and then cryopreserved in the vapor phase of liquid nitrogen. Analytical flow cytometry was used to check the purity and quantity of every magnetically sorted T cell population. Genomic DNA was isolated from every sorted fraction and measured by UV absorbance on a Nanodrop 2000c. As regards this clone: The clone's antigen remains unknown. Nothing much larger sits one base from this clone, and base qualities are not available.

Using the deep immunoSEQ assay, multiplex PCR amplified TCR CDR3 regions from genomic DNA. Extracted genomic DNA from each cell subset was distributed evenly across all wells of several immunoSEQ 96-well plates, and each plate was treated as a replicate. For sorted subsets, approximately 190 ng of genomic DNA, equivalent to some 30,000 T cell genomes, went into each replicate PCR. Purified libraries were quantified with a Qubit 3.0 fluorometer, sized on a Bioanalyzer 2100, and re-quantified with the KAPA Library Quantification kit. Each immunoSEQ 96-well plate was sequenced on its own single-read 150-cycle Illumina NextSeq 550 flow cell. Per the source publication's procedure: Because the immunoSEQ output included only junctional sequences and no quality scores, the filtering could not be the same as the filtering used for full-length reads. Sequences were annotated with PyIR, a Python wrapper for IgBLAST v1.9, using IMGT germline references to assign V/J genes and CDR3. Reads were removed for weak V/J assignments (E-value above 1e-6), missing CDR3, stop codons, out-of-frame junctions, or ambiguous translated residues. A V3J clonotype was defined by an identical inferred V gene, J gene, and CDR3 amino acid sequence. To compute the percentage overlap between repertoires, the number of shared unique clonotypes was divided by the size of the smaller repertoire. Three approaches were used to assess repertoire richness: RTK rarefaction, the Chao1 estimator, and Recon v2.1 estimates of unobserved clonotypes. OLGA was used to compute generation probabilities for all TCRbeta clonotypes that the gDNA method yielded from a handful of donors. TCRdb provides this immuneACCESS table in a form limited to in-frame rearrangements. Some clones are lacking; in checked studies, under half of them reflect an unresolved V gene, and why the rest are absent is not known. V, J and clone size were drawn from that table, and D and trimming were deduced from the DNA. The table for this sample lists some 1,400,000 clones; roughly 96% of them were counted only once. The ten most abundant clones make up roughly 1.2% of the sample.

Based on the germline V gene (reference sequence), the CDR1 and CDR2 sequences are LNHNV and YYDKDF. V sheds 1 base and J sheds 3 bases, leaving 12 bases between their ends. Taken from cysteine to phenylalanine, the CDR3 has 16 residues. Only the CDR3 part of the read is kept: 48 bases, read in frame from the first base. The sequenced sample consisted of naive CD4+ T cells sorted from blood. In light of the paper, this sample's cell subset or site label describes: CD45RA+ positively selected. This chain joins TRBV15 to TRBJ2-2; no confident D gene assignment can be made. The sequence derives from a young man in good health. The CDR3 corresponds to CATSRGWVGDTGELFF. At the DNA level, the sequence is TGTGCCACCAGCAGAGGTTGGGTTGGTGACACCGGGGAGCTGTTTTTT.